The sequence of this TCR beta chain was determined in a study of blood T cell repertoires in COVID-19. Turning to the study itself: T cells, B-cell-depleted T cells, or PBMCs provided the cDNA or gDNA that served as material.

The assay was immunoSEQ multiplex PCR, and TCRdb's table has in-frame clones only and misses some. The data show about 130,000 clones, 75% to 90% seen once. Individuals aged 18 to 89 years were recruited from about two dozen US areas. Each participant's cohort was designated according to participant-reported clinical history. Cohort 3 recovery required two negative PCRs, clearance, or symptom resolution. The sequenced sample was PBMCs or T cells enriched from blood (not recorded which). The receptor comes from a woman between 45 and 65 years old who had recovered from COVID-19.

The CDR3 DNA reads as TGTGCCAGCAGTAGGTTCCGGGACAGGGGAAACACTGAAGCTTTCTTT. Its protein is CASSRFRDRGNTEAFF. The V gene is TRBV7-9, the J gene TRBJ1-1; TRBD1 matches at 10 bases. This CDR3 has 16 residues. Germline V gene data show CDR1 as SEHNR and CDR2 as FQNEAQ (reference sequence). The V gene end was trimmed by 6 bases and the J gene end by 2 bases; junction bases not matched to a gene: 9. Complete variable domain (other parts from reference TRBV7-9 and TRBJ1-1): DTGVSQNPRHKITKRGQNVTFRCDPISEHNRLYWYRQTLGQGPEFLTYFQNEAQLEKSRLLSDRFSAERPKGSFSTLEIQRTEQGDSAMYLCASSRFRDRGNTEAFFGQGTRLTVV.